This TCR beta chain was recovered during a study of blood T cell repertoires in COVID-19. Study at large: COVID-19 samples from acute and convalescent phases originated in the United States, Italy and Spain. Sources were T cells, B-cell-depleted T cells, or PBMCs; the material itself was cDNA or gDNA.

The V end was cut by 5 bases, the J end by 6 bases, with 14 bases between. Germline assignment: CDR1 MNHEY and CDR2 SVGEGT. This CDR3 has 15 amino acids. In the study's own analysis: Nucleated cell counts were estimated from reference gene primer amplification. Profiling relied on immunoSEQ multiplex PCR, and the TCRdb table lists in-frame clones only, not all of them. The V and J calls and the clone size are those of that table, but D and trimming were determined from the DNA. The table has 55,000 to 75,000 clones, about three quarters seen once. This sequence joins TRBV6-2 or TRBV6-3 and TRBJ1-6, with D unclear. The sequenced sample was peripheral blood. This TCR was recovered from a human donor in a cohort sampled during active COVID-19. CDR3 DNA: TGTGCCAGCAGTCTGATGGGAGAGCTTAATTCACCCCTCCACTTT. This encodes CASSLMGELNSPLHF.